Listed below are T cell receptor beta chains from one sample, sequenced in a study of blood T cell repertoires in COVID-19. Using immunoSEQ multiplex PCR, the repertoire was profiled, and TCRdb retains in-frame clones only, with some absent. The table lists 200,000 to 250,000 clones, roughly 84% of them singletons, with about 7% in the top ten. Sequenced: PBMCs or T cells enriched from blood (not recorded which). The receptors stem from a woman aged 40 to 49 who had recovered from COVID-19. The CDR3 runs from the conserved cysteine through the conserved F or W. D genes are given only for firm matches. Only part of the rows carry a size: once, few, many, or a class if the clone is expanded.

CDR3 | DNA | V | D | J | size
CASSPLAQEQFF | TGTGCCAGCTCACCCCTAGCGCAGGAGCAGTTCTTC | TRBV18 | - | TRBJ2-1 | -
CASSLGGQKNTEAFF | TGCGCCAGCAGCTTGGGGGGACAGAAGAACACTGAAGCTTTCTTT | TRBV5-1 | TRBD1 | TRBJ1-1 | -
CAWSNYDQPQHF | TGTGCCTGGAGCAACTACGATCAGCCCCAGCATTTT | TRBV30 | - | TRBJ1-5 | -
CASSGSGGIAFF | TGTGCCAGCAGCGGATCAGGGGGCATAGCTTTCTTT | TRBV6-5 | TRBD1 | TRBJ1-1 | once
CASSSLWEGEKLFF | TGTGCCAGCAGCTCCCTCTGGGAGGGGGAAAAACTGTTTTTT | TRBV7-9 | - | TRBJ1-4 | -
CASSEIGEDTDTQYF | TGCGCCAGCAGTGAGATTGGGGAGGACACAGATACGCAGTATTTT | TRBV10-1 | - | TRBJ2-3 | -
CASSRYTSPSTDTQYF | TGTGCCAGCAGTCGTTATACTAGCCCCAGCACAGATACGCAGTATTTT | TRBV27 | - | TRBJ2-3 | -
CASSSPQKRGYEQYF | TGTGCCAGCAGTTCCCCCCAGAAGCGGGGCTACGAGCAGTACTTC | TRBV28 | TRBD2 | TRBJ2-7 | -
CASSLALAGAGQFF | TGTGCCAGCAGCTTGGCGCTAGCGGGAGCCGGGCAGTTCTTC | TRBV5-4 | TRBD2 | TRBJ2-1 | -
CASRDRQNEKLFF | TGTGCCAGCAGGGACAGGCAGAATGAAAAACTGTTTTTT | TRBV7-6 | TRBD1 | TRBJ1-4 | -
CASSSTSGNTYNEQFF | TGTGCCAGCAGCTCGACTAGCGGGAACACCTACAATGAGCAGTTCTTC | TRBV7-2 | TRBD2 | TRBJ2-1 | -
CASWGGDSYNEQFF | TGTGCTAGCTGGGGCGGAGACTCCTACAATGAGCAGTTCTTC | TRBV25-1 | - | TRBJ2-1 | once
CASSLAWTGQLNTEAFF | TGTGCCAGCAGCTTAGCGTGGACAGGGCAATTGAACACTGAAGCTTTCTTT | TRBV11-2 | TRBD1 | TRBJ1-1 | -
CASSGQGTNEKLFF | TGTGCCAGCAGCGGACAGGGAACTAATGAAAAACTGTTTTTT | TRBV6-5 | TRBD1 | TRBJ1-4 | -
CASSQDAGGRTEAFF | TGTGCCAGCAGCCAAGATGCGGGCGGGAGGACTGAAGCTTTCTTT | TRBV3-1/TRBV3-2 | - | TRBJ1-1 | -
CASSVMRLAGGEQYF | TGTGCCAGCAGTGTCATGAGGCTAGCGGGAGGGGAGCAGTACTTC | TRBV2 | TRBD2 | TRBJ2-7 | few
CAWSGGESSGNTIYF | TGTGCCTGGAGTGGGGGGGAGAGCTCTGGAAACACCATATATTTT | TRBV30 | - | TRBJ1-3 | -
CASSPVTGELFF | TGTGCCAGCTCACCCGTTACCGGGGAGCTGTTTTTT | TRBV18 | - | TRBJ2-2 | few
CASSFLQGGKEKLFF | TGTGCCAGCAGTTTTTTACAGGGTGGAAAAGAAAAACTGTTTTTT | TRBV28 | - | TRBJ1-4 | -
CASSYGAGIRSQYF | TGTGCCAGCAGTTACGGCGCGGGGATACGATCGCAGTACTTC | TRBV6-5 | - | TRBJ2-7 | -
CASSSGDRGDNEQFF | TGCGCCAGCAGCTCGGGGGACAGGGGGGACAATGAGCAGTTCTTC | TRBV5-1 | TRBD1 | TRBJ2-1 | -
CASSQIAGVGETQYF | TGCGCCAGCAGCCAAATAGCGGGAGTGGGGGAGACCCAGTACTTC | TRBV4-1 | TRBD2 | TRBJ2-5 | once
CASKTGTGGLNTEAFF | TGCGCCAGCAAAACCGGGACAGGGGGCCTGAACACTGAAGCTTTCTTT | TRBV5-1 | TRBD1 | TRBJ1-1 | -
CASSHPGQGNTIYF | TGCGCCAGCAGCCACCCGGGACAGGGAAACACCATATATTTT | TRBV5-1 | TRBD1 | TRBJ1-3 | -
CASSQLAGGGNEQFF | TGCGCCAGCAGCCAACTAGCGGGAGGGGGGAATGAGCAGTTCTTC | TRBV4-1 | TRBD2 | TRBJ2-1 | -
CATSVLGSDTQYF | TGTGCCACCAGCGTACTAGGGTCAGATACGCAGTATTTT | TRBV15 | - | TRBJ2-3 | few
CASSEAAGGPDTQYF | TGCGCCAGCAGTGAGGCAGCGGGAGGGCCAGATACGCAGTATTTT | TRBV10-1 | TRBD2 | TRBJ2-3 | -
CASSYRGFAEAFF | TGCGCCAGCAGTTACAGGGGATTCGCTGAAGCTTTCTTT | TRBV10-1 | TRBD1 | TRBJ1-1 | -
CASSMVYAETQYF | TGTGCCAGTAGTATGGTCTATGCAGAGACCCAGTACTTC | TRBV19 | - | TRBJ2-5 | -
CASSLGLWGEETQYF | TGTGCCAGCAGCTTGGGGCTTTGGGGGGAAGAGACCCAGTACTTC | TRBV5-5 | - | TRBJ2-5 | -
CASSYEGGREKLFF | TGTGCCAGCAGTTACGAAGGGGGTAGGGAAAAACTGTTTTTT | TRBV6-5 | - | TRBJ1-4 | -
CASSYLGGNEQYF | TGTGCCAGCAGTTACTTGGGGGGGAACGAGCAGTACTTC | TRBV6-5 | TRBD2 | TRBJ2-7 | -